Shown below are 25 T cell receptor beta chains from a single sample sequenced in a study of T cells in Graves' hyperthyroidism and ophthalmopathy (dated by TCRdb to 2018 to 2020). Libraries were built with multiplex PCR. TCRdb names Illumina HiSeq 2000 as the instrument used. TCR beta CDR3 regions were amplified from RNA transcripts. The first round of RT-PCR for the TCR CDR3 was performed with the HTBI primer set and the Qiagen OneStep RT-PCR kit. TCRdb reanalyzed the raw reads on its own, using fastp at Q25 for trimming and MiXCR for clone calling, and kept in-frame beta chains. Every CDR3 protein is listed once, alongside the most common genes and DNA of its rows. The sample table holds around 660,000 distinct CDR3 sequences, of which about 45% were seen once. The biggest ten clones account for approximately 7.2% of the sample. The sample consisted of peripheral blood or thyroid tissue (not recorded which). Receptors were obtained from an adult man with Graves' disease, either hyperthyroidism or ophthalmopathy (not recorded which).

Comments on this clonotype: Germline and junction disagree at one end, which may indicate a read error. The gene calls are TRBV7-8 and TRBJ2-5, with 8 bases that match TRBD1. This CDR3 region has 14 residues. Germline V gene data show CDR1 as SGHVS and CDR2 as FQNEAQ. CDR3 coding DNA: TGCGCCAGCAGCCAAATACAGGGGGGAGAGACCCAGTACTTC. Protein sequence: CASSQIQGGETQYF.

A single count supports this clonotype. V is TRBV10-3 and J is TRBJ1-4; TRBD1 agrees at 7 bases. CDR1 and CDR2 (germline): ENHRY, SYGVKD. V lost 10 bases to trimming and J lost 5 bases; unmatched junction nucleotides: 13. This CDR3 has 15 amino acids. The CDR3 sequence is CATKERTGGNEKLFF. CDR3 nucleotides: TGTGCCACCAAGGAACGGACAGGAGGAAATGAAAAACTGTTTTTT.

The chain has TRBV7-9 and TRBJ1-4; 7 nucleotides line up with TRBD1. V trimming: 6 bases; J trimming: 7 bases; junction bases outside the gene matches: 11. Germline assignment: CDR1 SEHNR and CDR2 FQNEAQ (reference sequence). The CDR3 contains 15 residues. The CDR3 DNA follows: TGTGCCAGCAGTTTTGAGGTCAGGGGGTTTGAAAAACTGTTTTTT. The encoded protein is CASSFEVRGFEKLFF.

About this clonotype itself: A much larger clone is a single base away; this may be a read error. V is TRBV15 and J is TRBJ1-1; weak D call: TRBD1 (5 bases). The germline V gene encodes CDR1 LNHNV and CDR2 YYDKDF (reference sequence). This CDR3 contains 16 residues. CDR3 loop: CATSRTTGTGNTEASF. For the CDR3, the DNA is TGTGCCACCAGCAGAACTACCGGGACGGGGAACACTGAAGCTTCCTTT.

This clonotype was counted many times. J is TRBJ2-6 and V is TRBV10-2; 8 positions match TRBD2. This CDR3 region has 16 residues. V was pared by 4 bases and J by 0 bases, with 2 bases of the junction left unmatched. Germline CDR1 and CDR2: WSHSY and SAAADI. The CDR3 loop reads CASSGAGDSGANVLTF. The CDR3 DNA reads as TGCGCCAGCAGTGGAGCGGGGGACTCTGGGGCCAACGTCCTGACTTTC.

The V and J genes are TRBV25-1 and TRBJ1-5, with TRBD1 identical over 9 bases. The germline gives CDR1 MGHDK, CDR2 SYGVNS. The CDR3 loop spans 15 amino acids. Trimming cost V 4 bases and J 4 bases; bases outside gene matches: 5. The CDR3, as DNA: TGTGCCAGCAGTGGAGCGGGACAGGGTAATCAGCCCCAGCATTTT. Amino acids: CASSGAGQGNQPQHF.

The chain uses TRBV29-1 and TRBJ1-2; 7 bases agree with TRBD1. V lost 7 bases to trimming and J lost 6 bases; unmatched junction nucleotides: 8. In germline, CDR1 is SQVTM, CDR2 ANQGSEA. The CDR3 loop spans 12 amino acids. This CDR3 is CSGTGSGHGYTF. CDR3 bases: TGCAGCGGGACAGGTTCGGGGCATGGCTACACCTTC. The whole variable domain, remainder taken from reference TRBV29-1 and TRBJ1-2, is SAVISQKPSRDICQRGTSLTIQCQVDSQVTMMFWYRQQPGQSLTLIATANQGSEATYESGFVIDKFPISRPNLTFSTLTVSNMSPEDSSIYLCSGTGSGHGYTFGSGTRLTVV.

This clonotype turned up a few times. The CDR3 bases are TGTGCCACCAGTGACTCCGGACAGGGGAACTCCTACGAGCAGTACTTC. It yields the protein CATSDSGQGNSYEQYF. This chain connects TRBV24-1 to TRBJ2-7; TRBD1 aligns across 9 bases. The CDR3 has 16 amino acids. Per germline, CDR1 KGHDR and CDR2 SFDVKD. V lost 4 bases, J lost 0 bases, and 6 bases stayed unmatched.

This clonotype was counted ten times or more. The chain is built from TRBV13 and TRBJ1-6; 8 bases align to TRBD1. Germline CDR1 and CDR2: PRHDT and FYEKMQ (reference sequence). The V and J ends lost 7 bases and 7 bases, in that order; junction bases with no gene match: 3. The CDR3 extends over 13 amino acids. The CDR3 spells CASKDRGNSPLHF. The DNA for the CDR3 is TGTGCCAGCAAAGACAGGGGAAATTCACCCCTCCACTTT.

V gene TRBV7-9 combines with J gene TRBJ2-7; tentatively, D is TRBD2 (6 bases). The J call may be in error: the DNA end matches TRBJ2-1 better. The CDR3 contains 12 residues. Germline V gene data show CDR1 as SEHNR and CDR2 as FQNEAQ (reference sequence). CDR3 sequence: CASSWGEDEQFF. The CDR3 nucleotides are TGTGCCAGCAGCTGGGGGGAAGACGAGCAGTTCTTC.

This clonotype was recorded a few times. The chain's CDR3 is CASRVSQGSGNTIYF. As DNA, the CDR3 is TGCGCCAGCAGAGTATCTCAAGGCTCTGGAAACACCATATATTTT. The V call is TRBV5-1, the J call TRBJ1-3; D gene uncertain. CDR3 length: 15 residues. V was cut by 5 bases and J by 0 bases, with 12 bases left in between. The germline V gene has CDR1 SGHRS and CDR2 YFSETQ.

This chain uses TRBV7-2 with TRBJ1-2; tentative D call: TRBD1 (5 bases). The CDR3 consists of 13 residues. Germline CDR1 reads SGHTA; CDR2 reads FQGNSA. Trimming shortened V by 5 bases and J by 7 bases, and 14 bases separated the two germline ends. CDR3 nucleotides: TGTGCCAGCAGCAAACGTGAGGGGTCTGGCTACACCTTC. Its protein is CASSKREGSGYTF. The complete variable domain, with remaining parts taken from reference TRBV7-2 and TRBJ1-2, reads GAGVSQSPSNKVTEKGKDVELRCDPISGHTALYWYRQSLGQGLEFLIYFQGNSAPDKSGLPSDRFSAERTGGSVSTLTIQRTQQEDSAVYLCASSKREGSGYTFGSGTRLTVV.

This clonotype has at least ten counts. The chain uses TRBV7-9 and TRBJ1-3; D is unclear. Germline CDR1 is SEHNR and CDR2 is FQNEAQ (reference sequence). The CDR3 covers 13 residues. V was clipped by 3 bases and J by 3 bases, with 6 bases between them. In DNA form, the CDR3 reads TGTGCCAGCAGCTTGTCCGTTGGAAACACCATATATTTT. Translation: CASSLSVGNTIYF.

The chain is built from TRBV24-1 and TRBJ1-2, with TRBD1 matching over 11 bases. The CDR3 covers 15 residues. From germline, CDR1 is KGHDR and CDR2 SFDVKD. V was clipped by 5 bases and J by 3 bases; unmatched bases: 4. CDR3 residues: CATSAWGQGDYGYTF. The CDR3 DNA sequence: TGTGCCACCAGTGCTTGGGGACAGGGGGACTATGGCTACACCTTC.

The gene calls are TRBV12-3 or TRBV12-4 and TRBJ1-5, with D perhaps matching TRBD1 (6 bases). V was cut by 5 bases and J by 4 bases, with 12 bases left in between. The length of the CDR3 is 14 residues. This CDR3 is CASSPGAVNQPQHF. CDR3 bases: TGTGCCAGCAGTCCAGGGGCGGTGAATCAGCCCCAGCATTTT.

The V call is TRBV7-4, the J call TRBJ1-2; TRBD1 aligns across 10 bases. The CDR3 consists of 13 residues. Germline V CDR1 and CDR2: SGHVT, SQSDAQ. V lost 6 bases, J lost 7 bases, and 5 bases stayed unmatched. The CDR3 coding sequence is TGTGCCAGCAGTCAAGGACAGGGGGTTGGCTACACCTTC. Its protein product is CASSQGQGVGYTF.

This clonotype was recorded many times. The rearrangement uses TRBV7-9 and TRBJ2-7; D uncertain. Germline V gene sequence: CDR1 SEHNR, CDR2 FQNEAQ (reference sequence). The ends were cut back, 5 bases at V and 6 bases at J, with 14 bases in the middle. The CDR3 has 13 amino acids. The CDR3 coding sequence is TGTGCCAGCAGCCCCGATCACGTGGGCGAGCAGTACTTC. Translating gives CASSPDHVGEQYF.

This clonotype appeared a few times. V usage is TRBV7-2 and J usage is TRBJ1-4; 7 nucleotides agree with TRBD1. Germline V gene lookup returns CDR1 SGHTA and CDR2 FQGNSA. V was clipped by 2 bases and J by 5 bases; unmatched bases: 8. The CDR3 is made up of 16 amino acids. This CDR3 reads CASSLRPGTENEKLFF. CDR3 in DNA: TGTGCCAGCAGCTTAAGACCCGGGACAGAAAATGAAAAACTGTTTTTT. The complete variable domain, with remaining parts taken from reference TRBV7-2 and TRBJ1-4, reads GAGVSQSPSNKVTEKGKDVELRCDPISGHTALYWYRQSLGQGLEFLIYFQGNSAPDKSGLPSDRFSAERTGGSVSTLTIQRTQQEDSAVYLCASSLRPGTENEKLFFGSGTQLSVL.

V is TRBV7-9 and J is TRBJ1-5; D remains ambiguous. Germline-derived CDR1 and CDR2 are SEHNR and FQNEAQ (reference sequence). The CDR3 runs to 17 residues. V lost 5 bases to trimming and J lost 0 bases, with 17 bases between them. The CDR3, as DNA: TGTGCCAGCAGCCAAGATCCGAGCACAGCTAGCAATCAGCCCCAGCATTTT. Protein product: CASSQDPSTASNQPQHF.

With regard to this clonotype: The junction shows a germline mismatch at one end, possibly a read error. This chain uses TRBV10-3 with TRBJ2-7, with D perhaps given as TRBD1 or TRBD2 (6 bases each). This CDR3 region has 15 residues. The germline V gene has CDR1 ENHRY and CDR2 SYGVKD. The CDR3 DNA reads as TGTGCCAGCAGTTACAGGACAGCCGGGGGATTCGAGCAGTACTTC. Amino acids: CASSYRTAGGFEQYF.

This clonotype has ten or more counts. The chain combines TRBV25-1 with TRBJ2-7; 11 nucleotides agree with TRBD2. The germline V gene has CDR1 MGHDK and CDR2 SYGVNS. J lost 6 bases, V lost 6 bases, and 10 bases had no gene match. The CDR3 is 15 residues long. The CDR3 reads CASSGRLAGFGEQYF. DNA for the CDR3: TGTGCCAGCAGCGGCCGACTAGCGGGATTTGGCGAGCAGTACTTC.

This clonotype appeared a few times. The gene calls are TRBV20-1 and TRBJ2-7; 10 nucleotides line up with TRBD2. The CDR3 length is 14 residues. CDR1 and CDR2 from the germline V gene are DFQATT and SNEGSKA (reference sequence). V was clipped by 6 bases and J by 3 bases; unmatched bases: 8. In DNA, the CDR3 is TGCAGTGCCCCACTACTAGCGGGAAACTACGAGCAGTACTTC. It is translated as CSAPLLAGNYEQYF.

As regards this clonotype: A read error is possible here, since a much larger clone lies one base away. This chain joins TRBV7-6 and TRBJ2-5; 10 bases are shared with TRBD2. Germline CDR1 SGHVS, CDR2 FNYEAQ. This CDR3 comprises 17 residues. DNA of the CDR3: TGTGCCAGCAGCTTAGCGGGGGGACTAGCGATCCAAGGGACCCAGTACTTC. Amino acids: CASSLAGGLAIQGTQYF.

In the case of this clonotype: This may stem from a read error, because a much larger clone lies one nucleotide away. The gene calls are TRBV15 and TRBJ1-1; no definite D call. The CDR3 runs to 15 residues. The V gene's germline CDR1 is LNHNV and CDR2 YYDKDF (reference sequence). V lost 5 bases and J 1 base, leaving 14 bases between the germline ends. CDR3 coding DNA: TGTGCCACCAGCGGAACAGACATGGAGAACACTGAAGCTTTCTTT. It specifies CATSGTDMENTEAFF.

The chain is built from TRBV2 and TRBJ1-1; 7 bases map to TRBD1. V was clipped by 2 bases and J by 1 base; unmatched bases: 4. This CDR3 contains 15 residues. From germline, CDR1 is SNHLY and CDR2 FYNNEI. CDR3 sequence reads: CASSEQTGTNTEAFF. The CDR3 region has the DNA TGTGCCAGCAGTGAACAGACAGGGACGAACACTGAAGCTTTCTTT. Filled out from reference TRBV2 and TRBJ1-1, the complete variable domain reads EPEVTQTPSHQVTQMGQEVILRCVPISNHLYFYWYRQILGQKVEFLVSFYNNEISEKSEIFDDQFSVERPDGSNFTLKIRSTKLEDSAMYFCASSEQTGTNTEAFFGQGTRLTVV.